These 13 T cell receptor beta chains came from one sample sequenced in a study of shared clonotypes between healthy human individuals. The method was immunoSEQ multiplex PCR; TCRdb's version includes in-frame clones alone and lacks a portion of them. The sample shows roughly 500,000 clones, more than 65% of them seen only once. The sample consisted of PBMCs. These receptors all come from a woman aged 40 to 50 in good health. Some clones in this sample may be carry-over from other donors' samples.

The chain couples TRBV4-3 to TRBJ2-3; D is unresolved. CDR1 is LGHNA and CDR2 is YSLEER in the germline V gene. V lost 0 bases and J 3 bases, leaving 16 bases between the germline ends. This CDR3 contains 17 residues. CDR3 amino acids: CASSQEGRFANTDTQYF. As DNA, the CDR3 is TGCGCCAGCAGCCAAGAAGGCAGGTTTGCAAATACAGATACGCAGTATTTT.

The sample holds one count of this clone. The V and J genes are TRBV5-1 and TRBJ1-6; 11 bases map to TRBD1. The length of the CDR3 is 15 residues. Losses at the gene ends were 4 bases for V and 8 bases for J; bases not matched to a gene: 5. The germline CDR1 and CDR2 sequences are SGHRS and YFSETQ. DNA of the CDR3: TGCGCCAGCAGCCCGGGACAGGGGGTTGATTCACCCCTCCACTTT. Encoded protein: CASSPGQGVDSPLHF. The full variable domain, its missing parts supplied by reference TRBV5-1 and TRBJ1-6, is KAGVTQTPRYLIKTRGQQVTLSCSPISGHRSVSWYQQTPGQGLQFLFEYFSETQRNKGNFPGRFSGRQFSNSRSEMNVSTLELGDSALYLCASSPGQGVDSPLHFGNGTRLTVT.

This sequence joins TRBV5-4 and TRBJ2-7; 7 bases agree with TRBD2. J was trimmed by 5 bases and V by 4 bases; bases with no gene match: 15. The CDR3 has 16 residues. Germline CDR1 is SGHNT and CDR2 is YYREEE (reference sequence). The chain's CDR3 is CASSLGGGAGVDEQYF. Written as DNA, the CDR3 is TGTGCCAGCAGCCTGGGCGGAGGGGCGGGAGTGGACGAGCAGTACTTC.

The V gene is TRBV18, the J gene TRBJ1-1, with D possibly being TRBD1 (5 bases). Trimming took 2 bases from V and 0 from J, leaving 13 bases between them. The CDR3 covers 16 residues. CDR1 KGHSH and CDR2 LQKENI come from the germline V gene. CDR3 sequence: CASSPGWGSMNTEAFF. The DNA of the CDR3 is TGTGCCAGCTCACCAGGCTGGGGCAGTATGAACACTGAAGCTTTCTTT.

This chain links TRBV18 with TRBJ1-1; TRBD1 matches 7 bases. Germline loops: CDR1 KGHSH, CDR2 LQKENI. Trimming at V came to 5 bases and at J to 0 bases, leaving 3 bases not matched to a gene. CDR3 length: 14 residues. The CDR3 nucleotides read TGTGCCAGCTCATCGACAGGGATGAACACTGAAGCTTTCTTT. Translated: CASSSTGMNTEAFF.

The chain has TRBV28 and TRBJ2-7, with D possibly being TRBD1 (6 bases). Germline CDR1 is MDHEN and CDR2 is SYDVKM. CDR3 length: 12 amino acids. The germline V and J ends were trimmed by 6 bases and 4 bases, with 10 bases remaining between them. DNA of the CDR3: TGTGCCAGCAGCCGCGACAGGTACGAGCAGTACTTC. Encoded protein: CASSRDRYEQYF. Drawing the rest from reference TRBV28 and TRBJ2-7, the complete variable domain is DVKVTQSSRYLVKRTGEKVFLECVQDMDHENMFWYRQDPGLGLRLIYFSYDVKMKEKGDIPEGYSVSREKKERFSLILESASTNQTSMYLCASSRDRYEQYFGPGTRLTVT.

This clone has just a few counts. V and J are TRBV7-9 and TRBJ1-3, with 8 bases matching TRBD1. V dropped 2 bases and J dropped 8; count of bases not matched to a gene: 5. The length of the CDR3 is 14 residues. Germline V gives CDR1 SEHNR, CDR2 FQNEAQ (reference sequence). The CDR3 nucleotides are TGTGCCAGCAGCTTACAGGGGGCGGCGGACACCATATATTTT. As protein: CASSLQGAADTIYF.

The chain links TRBV6-1 to TRBJ2-7; D remains ambiguous. Germline CDR1 reads MNHNS; CDR2 reads SASEGT. The CDR3 has 12 residues. The V end lost 3 bases, the J end lost 4 bases, and 7 bases lay between the germline ends. The CDR3 sequence: CASSEWGYEQYF. CDR3 coding DNA: TGTGCCAGCAGTGAGTGGGGTTACGAGCAGTACTTC.

The rearrangement links TRBV11-2 to TRBJ2-5, with a weak D call TRBD1 (7 bases). Germline values: CDR1 SGHAT, CDR2 FQNNGV. Trimming left V 5 bases short and J 2 bases short, with 15 bases between. The CDR3 consists of 15 residues. The DNA for the CDR3 is TGTGCCAGCAGCGGGTGGCGGGACAGACAAGAGACCCAGTACTTC. It is translated as CASSGWRDRQETQYF. Based on the CDR3 plus reference TRBV11-2 and TRBJ2-5, the full variable domain is EAGVAQSPRYKIIEKRQSVAFWCNPISGHATLYWYQQILGQGPKLLIQFQNNGVVDDSQLPKDRFSAERLKGVDSTLKIQPAKLEDSAVYLCASSGWRDRQETQYFGPGTRLLVL.

V and J are TRBV5-3 and TRBJ2-3; weak D call: TRBD2 (6 bases). TRBV5-3 is recorded as an ORF, its role being uncertain. V was shortened by 0 bases and J by 0 bases, with 8 bases between the two germline ends. This CDR3 has 15 amino acids. CDR3 nucleotides: TGTGCCAGAAGCTTGGTACTAGCAAGCACAGATACGCAGTATTTT. Translating it yields CARSLVLASTDTQYF.

V and J are TRBV27 and TRBJ2-2; 7 nucleotides agree with TRBD1. This CDR3 is 16 amino acids long. The germline CDR1 and CDR2 sequences are MNHEY and SMNVEV (reference sequence). V lost 3 bases and J lost 4; bases outside the gene matches: 8. In nucleotides, the CDR3 is TGTGCCAGCAGTTTTATGTACAGGGGTGGCACCGGGGAGCTGTTTTTT. It yields the protein CASSFMYRGGTGELFF.

This clone has just one count. The V gene is TRBV4-3, the J gene TRBJ1-2; D gene unclear. From germline, CDR1 is LGHNA and CDR2 YSLEER. V dropped 4 bases and J dropped 0 bases, with 12 bases sitting between them. The CDR3 sequence is 15 residues long. The CDR3 sequence: CASSPVIRANYGYTF. The CDR3 DNA reads TGCGCCAGCAGCCCAGTGATACGAGCTAACTATGGCTACACCTTC.

This chain joins TRBV6-5 and TRBJ2-3; possibly TRBD2 for D (5 bases). The germline CDR1 and CDR2 sequences are MNHEY and SVGAGI. The CDR3 extends over 15 amino acids. V was cut by 2 bases and J by 0 bases, with 9 bases left in between. CDR3 DNA sequence: TGTGCCAGCAGTTACCAGCGGCCTAGCACAGATACGCAGTATTTT. This translates into CASSYQRPSTDTQYF.